This TCR beta chain was sequenced during a study of identical twins. The study, taken as a whole, reports: Instead of following the same donors, the conclusions were based on cross-sectional statistical analysis. Analyses based on zero insertions could be partly confounded by invariant MAIT and iNKT cells.

The CDR3 runs 13 residues. Germline V lookup: CDR1 SNHLY, CDR2 FYNNEI. V lost 8 bases, J lost 6 bases, and 8 bases stayed unmatched. There are a few counts of this clonotype. Its antigen is unknown. MiXCR, run by TCRdb on the 5' RACE reads, gives a single entry per CDR3 protein. This table has around 570,000 distinct CDR3 sequences, 7.5% to 10% appearing once. The same specimen was also included in a second study, on yellow fever vaccine responses in identical twins. From that second work: Reportedly, twins' vaccine T cell responses looked partly convergent and partly personalized.

The chain joins TRBV2 to TRBJ2-7; 9 nucleotides agree with TRBD1. The sequence was obtained from a woman aged 18 to 35 in good health. The source material was PBMCs. The CDR3 spells CASWDREASEQYF. The CDR3 DNA reads as TGTGCCAGCTGGGACAGGGAGGCTTCCGAGCAGTACTTC.